Following are 20 T cell receptor beta chains from one sample sequenced in a study of CD8+ T cells in alopecia areata. RNA, once extracted, was reverse transcribed into cDNA for use as the sequencing template. Assay: immunoSEQ multiplex PCR; the TCRdb copy retains only in-frame clones and omits some. The top ten clones hold 1% to 1.5% of a sample with 210,000 or so clones, more than 55% of them seen once. This sample's treatment: oral pan-JAK inhibitor, 5-10 mg twice daily. This sample comprised CD4+ T cells sorted from blood, obtained at approximately week 42, from a patient treated with tofacitinib. The receptor source for this set is a human donor with alopecia areata.

This chain connects TRBV29-1 to TRBJ2-1; D is ambiguous. Between the trimmed V and J ends, which lost 4 bases and 5 bases, there was a span of 12 bases. Germline V gives CDR1 SQVTM, CDR2 ANQGSEA. This CDR3 contains 13 residues. The CDR3 loop reads CSVGPLWNNEQFF. CDR3 in DNA: TGCAGCGTTGGCCCCCTATGGAACAATGAGCAGTTCTTC.

The V call is TRBV27, the J call TRBJ1-5; possible D gene TRBD1, 5 bases. The CDR3 has 14 residues. Per the germline V gene, CDR1 is MNHEY and CDR2 is SMNVEV (reference sequence). The V end was cut by 2 bases, the J end by 1 base, with 6 bases between. The DNA of the CDR3 is TGTGCCAGCAGTTTAGGGGGGAGCAATCAGCCCCAGCATTTT. This sequence encodes CASSLGGSNQPQHF.

The CDR3 DNA follows: TGCAGCGTTTACCGGAAAAGGGCGCTGGGCTACACCTTC. This translates into CSVYRKRALGYTF. The chain couples TRBV29-1 to TRBJ1-2; D not certain. Germline CDR1 is SQVTM and CDR2 is ANQGSEA. The CDR3 loop spans 13 amino acids. V was clipped by 5 bases and J by 8 bases, with 18 bases between them.

The chain employs TRBV29-1 and TRBJ1-1, with D tentatively TRBD1 (5 bases). This CDR3 comprises 14 residues. The germline V gene encodes CDR1 SQVTM and CDR2 ANQGSEA. V lost 1 base and J 1 base, leaving 10 bases between the germline ends. CDR3 protein: CSVEGRTGNTEAFF. The CDR3 bases are TGCAGCGTTGAAGGAAGAACAGGGAACACTGAAGCTTTCTTT.

V gene TRBV30 combines with J gene TRBJ1-1, with 7 nucleotides matching TRBD1. The CDR3 runs 13 residues. V trimming: 5 bases; J trimming: 1 base; junction bases outside the gene matches: 4. The germline CDR1 and CDR2 sequences are GTSNPN and SVGIG (reference sequence). CDR3 loop: CAWDRDWNTEAFF. As DNA, the CDR3 is TGTGCCTGGGACAGGGACTGGAACACTGAAGCTTTCTTT. Combining the CDR3 with reference TRBV30 and TRBJ1-1 gives the whole variable domain SQTIHQWPATLVQPVGSPLSLECTVEGTSNPNLYWYRQAAGRGLQLLFYSVGIGQISSEVPQNLSASRPQDRQFILSSKKLLLSDSGFYLCAWDRDWNTEAFFGQGTRLTVV.

V usage is TRBV7-9 and J usage is TRBJ1-1, with D perhaps matching TRBD1 (5 bases). Germline V gives CDR1 SEHNR, CDR2 FQNEAQ (reference sequence). V lost 5 bases to trimming and J lost 6 bases, with 16 bases between them. The CDR3 is made up of 14 amino acids. The CDR3 nucleotides are TGTGCCAGCAGCGAGGCAGGGTTTATCGCTGAAGCTTTCTTT. Its protein is CASSEAGFIAEAFF.

The chain recombines TRBV7-8 with TRBJ2-2, with D perhaps assigned TRBD1 or TRBD2 (6 bases each). Germline V gene lookup returns CDR1 SGHVS and CDR2 FQNEAQ. Trimming pared 0 bases from V and 4 bases from J, leaving 15 bases between. The CDR3 is made up of 17 amino acids. The CDR3 bases are TGTGCCAGCAGCTTAGCGCGTCGGGGGCTAGGCACCGGGGAGCTGTTTTTT. Translation gives CASSLARRGLGTGELFF. The full variable domain, its missing parts supplied by reference TRBV7-8 and TRBJ2-2, is GAGVSQSPRYKVAKRGQDVALRCDPISGHVSLFWYQQALGQGPEFLTYFQNEAQLDKSGLPSDRFFAERPEGSVSTLKIQRTQQEDSAVYLCASSLARRGLGTGELFFGEGSRLTVL.

V and J are TRBV7-2 and TRBJ1-6; D remains ambiguous. This CDR3 contains 15 residues. Germline-derived CDR1 and CDR2 are SGHTA and FQGNSA. V was cut by 5 bases and J by 7 bases, with 15 bases left in between. In DNA, the CDR3 is TGTGCCAGCAGCACGAGACACGCCAACAATTCACCCCTCCACTTT. Translation: CASSTRHANNSPLHF.

This clone appeared many times. The rearrangement links TRBV6-5 to TRBJ2-5, with 11 bases fitting TRBD2. The CDR3 is 15 amino acids. Per the germline V gene, CDR1 is MNHEY and CDR2 is SVGAGI. V gave up 2 bases and J gave up 4 bases; unmatched junction bases: 3. CDR3 bases: TGTGCCAGCAGTTACCTTAGCGGGGGGGCAGAGACCCAGTACTTC. It is translated as CASSYLSGGAETQYF.

The chain carries TRBV6-5 and TRBJ2-7; D is possibly TRBD2 (6 bases). CDR1 MNHEY and CDR2 SVGAGI come from the germline V gene. This CDR3 is built from 11 residues. V was trimmed by 10 bases and J by 7 bases, leaving 14 bases between them. Written as DNA, the CDR3 is TGTGCCACCCCGCGGGGAGAAGAGCAGTACTTC. Translated, it gives CATPRGEEQYF.

In its sample, this clone was seen once. The rearrangement links TRBV5-1 to TRBJ1-1; possible D gene TRBD1, 5 bases. Germline assignment: CDR1 SGHRS and CDR2 YFSETQ. The length of the CDR3 is 15 residues. The V end lost 0 bases, the J end lost 2 bases, and 11 bases lay between the germline ends. CDR3 in DNA: TGCGCCAGCAGCTTGGCCCGACAGCGAAACACTGAAGCTTTCTTT. It specifies CASSLARQRNTEAFF.

The chain recombines TRBV5-6 with TRBJ2-3, with D perhaps matching TRBD2 (5 bases). The CDR3 contains 14 residues. Germline V gives CDR1 SGHDT, CDR2 YYEEEE. Deletions cut 0 bases from V and 3 bases from J, with 8 bases between. CDR3 bases: TGTGCCAGCAGCTTGGGGACTCCTACAGATACGCAGTATTTT. This gives the protein CASSLGTPTDTQYF.

V gene TRBV7-9 combines with J gene TRBJ1-2; 8 nucleotides line up with TRBD1. Germline V gene sequence: CDR1 SEHNR, CDR2 FQNEAQ (reference sequence). The junction had 3 bases not matched to a gene; V was cut back by 1 base and J by 2 bases. The CDR3 contains 15 residues. The CDR3 bases are TGTGCCAGCAGCTTAGACACAGGGGGGAACTATGGCTACACCTTC. As protein: CASSLDTGGNYGYTF.

A note on this clone: A read error may be the cause here, since a much bigger clone is one base away. The V gene is TRBV5-1, the J gene TRBJ1-1; perhaps TRBD1 as D (6 bases). The germline V gene encodes CDR1 SGHRS and CDR2 YFSETQ. Trimming cost V 0 bases and J 3 bases, with 6 bases left between them. This CDR3 is built from 13 residues. CDR3 residues: CASSLDRDTEAFF. The CDR3 DNA reads as TGCGCCAGCAGCTTGGACAGGGACACTGAAGCTTTCTTT.

This chain connects TRBV27 to TRBJ2-3; tentative D call: TRBD1 (5 bases). Germline V gene lookup returns CDR1 MNHEY and CDR2 SMNVEV (reference sequence). V was shortened by 6 bases and J by 5 bases, with 12 bases between the two germline ends. CDR3 length equals 13 residues. The CDR3: CASRGQGRDTQYF. CDR3 DNA: TGTGCCAGCAGGGGGCAGGGAAGAGATACGCAGTATTTT.

This clone was seen only a few times. V usage is TRBV2 and J usage is TRBJ1-3; no firm D call. Germline V lookup: CDR1 SNHLY, CDR2 FYNNEI. The CDR3 sequence is 13 residues long. V was cut by 7 bases and J by 3 bases, with 10 bases left in between. CDR3 sequence (DNA): TGTGCCAGCAATCTTAGGGTTGGAAACACCATATATTTT. It is translated as CASNLRVGNTIYF.

The gene calls are TRBV6-5 and TRBJ2-5; the D gene is possibly TRBD1 (6 bases). Trimming pared 2 bases from V and 5 bases from J, leaving 15 bases between. This CDR3 comprises 15 residues. Germline CDR1 and CDR2: MNHEY and SVGAGI. DNA of the CDR3: TGTGCCAGCAGTTACGGGGGAACTGGGGGCGAGACCCAGTACTTC. Translation gives CASSYGGTGGETQYF.

Details on this clone: Other DNA sequences in the sample encode the same CDR3. This sequence joins TRBV27 and TRBJ1-1; maybe TRBD1 (6 bases). V was trimmed by 6 bases and J by 2 bases, leaving 13 bases between them. Germline V gives CDR1 MNHEY, CDR2 SMNVEV (reference sequence). There are 14 residues in the CDR3. The CDR3 is CASSLGQSNTEAFF. The DNA of the CDR3 is TGTGCCAGCAGCCTTGGACAGTCTAACACTGAAGCTTTCTTT.

The chain carries TRBV11-2 and TRBJ2-7; D gene uncertain. Per the germline V gene, CDR1 is SGHAT and CDR2 is FQNNGV. V was cut by 5 bases and J by 2 bases, with 19 bases left in between. This CDR3 region has 16 residues. The CDR3 DNA follows: TGTGCCAGCAGCCCTCGTTGGGGTAGGAACCCCTACGAGCAGTACTTC. Amino acids: CASSPRWGRNPYEQYF.

The chain carries TRBV2 and TRBJ2-3, with 10 bases fitting TRBD1. This CDR3 comprises 15 residues. Trimming took 6 bases from V and 3 from J; bases not matched to a gene: 6. The germline V gene has CDR1 SNHLY and CDR2 FYNNEI. CDR3 sequence reads: CASREDRGLTDTQYF. As DNA, the CDR3 is TGTGCCAGCAGGGAGGACAGGGGGTTAACAGATACGCAGTATTTT.